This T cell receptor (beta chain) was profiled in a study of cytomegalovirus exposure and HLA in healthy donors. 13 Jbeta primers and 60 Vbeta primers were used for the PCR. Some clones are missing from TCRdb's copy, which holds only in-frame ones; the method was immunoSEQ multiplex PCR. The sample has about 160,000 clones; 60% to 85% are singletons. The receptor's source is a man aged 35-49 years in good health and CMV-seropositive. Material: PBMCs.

CDR3 DNA: TGCGCCAGCAGCCCTGACAGGGTAGGGGGTTACGAGCAGTACTTC. Residues: CASSPDRVGGYEQYF. J is TRBJ2-7 and V is TRBV5-1; 7 bases are a match to TRBD1. The CDR3 spans 15 residues. J gave up 4 bases and V 4 bases, and 11 bases lay outside the gene matches. Germline V lookup: CDR1 SGHRS, CDR2 YFSETQ.